This is a list of T cell receptor beta chains from one sample in a study of blood T cell repertoires in COVID-19. Data came from immunoSEQ multiplex PCR; TCRdb stores just in-frame clones and leaves some out. The sample lists approximately 120,000 clones, roughly 85% occurring once. Sequenced input: peripheral blood. The receptor source for this set is a woman aged 60 to 75 with acute or convalescent COVID-19. Each CDR3 is given with its conserved first and last residue. Only some rows state a clone size, as once, few, many or a class for expanded clones.

V gene,clone size,J gene,CDR3 protein
TRBV19,once,TRBJ2-5,CASSRDRDRLTQYF
TRBV6-5,NA,TRBJ1-5,CASSTGLGGNQPQHF
TRBV6-5,NA,TRBJ2-1,CASNRAGGYNEQFF
TRBV18,NA,TRBJ2-1,CASRGTSGLDEQFF
TRBV7-2,NA,TRBJ2-2,CASTAPGGTGELFF
TRBV19,NA,TRBJ1-5,CASSPRQGGRRNQPQHF
TRBV10-2,NA,TRBJ2-6,CASSEFLQPAAGFIRSRANVLTF
TRBV5-1,NA,TRBJ1-2,CASSLLTADYGYTF
TRBV18,NA,TRBJ1-1,CASSLSGTKNTEAFF
TRBV28,NA,TRBJ2-3,CASSLTSGTMADTQYF
TRBV6-6,NA,TRBJ1-4,CASSQGHPNEKLFF
TRBV9,NA,TRBJ2-3,CASSLNLDSVTDTQYF
TRBV10-1,NA,TRBJ2-7,CASSPRTGSYEQYF
TRBV2,NA,TRBJ1-2,CASTQSRGGGGYTF
TRBV11-3,NA,TRBJ2-1,CASSLASGVYNEQFF
TRBV19,NA,TRBJ1-6,CASSGTTNSPLHF
TRBV5-6,once,TRBJ2-7,CASSLEAGRRSYEQYF
TRBV20-1,NA,TRBJ1-1,CSATQNTEAFF
TRBV30,NA,TRBJ1-6,CAWRDKGVSPLHF
TRBV9,NA,TRBJ2-1,CASSVIGGAGNEQFF
TRBV19,NA,TRBJ1-5,CASSIGGPQNQPQHF
TRBV19,once,TRBJ2-1,CASSMDRGGERDEQFF
TRBV3-1/TRBV3-2,few,TRBJ1-5,CASSQEVGVNKPQHF
TRBV6-6,NA,TRBJ2-7,CASSYSKAPGEHEQYF
TRBV27,NA,TRBJ1-1,CASSLWMDSRYTEAFF
TRBV3-1/TRBV3-2,few,TRBJ1-1,CASTGVNTEAFF
TRBV28,NA,TRBJ1-3,CASSLGGQGGSGGTIYF
TRBV21-1,NA,TRBJ1-2,CASSREAYGYTF
TRBV7-9,once,TRBJ2-7,CASSDRRLRIYEQYF
TRBV12-5,NA,TRBJ2-1,CASGLYTGVTNEQFF
TRBV28,NA,TRBJ1-1,CASRTQNTEAFF
TRBV9,NA,TRBJ2-1,CASSVGAANKNEQFF
TRBV7-9,NA,TRBJ2-3,CASSQRGPFTDTQYF
TRBV7-9,NA,TRBJ1-1,CASSLSGNTEAFF
TRBV3-1/TRBV3-2,NA,TRBJ2-7,CASSQPGVYEQYF
TRBV3-1/TRBV3-2,NA,TRBJ1-2,CASSQGSTGPGGYTF
TRBV7-3,NA,TRBJ2-1,CASSFGAGSSYNEQFF
TRBV19,NA,TRBJ2-3,CASSIIGGEGTQYF
TRBV6-1,NA,TRBJ2-3,CASSDALAGTDTQYF
TRBV7-2,NA,TRBJ2-5,CASSPLTFQGSTQYF
TRBV28,NA,TRBJ2-3,CASSLPQGATQYF
TRBV5-6,NA,TRBJ2-7,CASSSEQGAFYEQYF
TRBV6-5,NA,TRBJ1-2,CASWTGMSGYTF
TRBV28,NA,TRBJ1-2,CASRQGTNYGYTF
TRBV14,NA,TRBJ2-2,CASSRPGGSAGELFF
TRBV7-2,NA,TRBJ1-5,CASSLRTGSFQPQHF
TRBV11-3,NA,TRBJ2-7,CASSPRADTGRGSEQYF
TRBV6-5,NA,TRBJ2-1,CATQGFGNEQFF